This is a list of T cell receptor beta chains from one sample in a study of T cell responses to AZD1222 COVID-19 vaccine. Clones were sequenced by immunoSEQ multiplex PCR, and TCRdb holds only the in-frame ones, with some missing. The table lists roughly 80,000 clones, around 85% of them singletons. The sample in question was peripheral blood, obtained 28 days after the second AZD1222 dose. These receptors came from an adult who received the AZD1222 COVID-19 vaccine. Both conserved end residues are part of each CDR3. D genes are given only for firm matches. The listing skips clone size in some rows; elsewhere it reads once, few, many or a size class.

clone_size: -
j_call: TRBJ1-5
v_call: TRBV28
d_call: -
cdr3_aa: CASSLTDGGNQPQHF
cdr3_nt: TGTGCCAGCAGTCTAACCGACGGGGGAAATCAGCCCCAGCATTTT

clone_size: -
j_call: TRBJ2-5
v_call: TRBV2
d_call: -
cdr3_aa: CASGTQMDRPQYF
cdr3_nt: TGTGCCAGCGGAACTCAAATGGACAGACCCCAGTACTTC

clone_size: -
j_call: TRBJ1-5
v_call: TRBV3-1/TRBV3-2
d_call: -
cdr3_aa: CASSQQGFKAQPQHF
cdr3_nt: TGTGCCAGCAGCCAACAGGGGTTCAAGGCTCAGCCCCAGCATTTT

clone_size: -
j_call: TRBJ1-2
v_call: TRBV29-1
d_call: -
cdr3_aa: CSVEDGFSGGYTF
cdr3_nt: TGCAGCGTTGAAGATGGGTTCTCCGGTGGCTACACCTTC

clone_size: -
j_call: TRBJ2-7
v_call: TRBV15
d_call: TRBD1
cdr3_aa: CATSRPTGTQGEQYF
cdr3_nt: TGTGCCACCAGCAGGCCGACAGGGACCCAAGGAGAGCAGTACTTC

clone_size: few
j_call: TRBJ2-7
v_call: TRBV7-2
d_call: -
cdr3_aa: CASSLRGARGDPYEQYF
cdr3_nt: TGTGCCAGCAGCTTAAGGGGGGCAAGAGGGGATCCCTACGAGCAGTACTTC

clone_size: -
j_call: TRBJ2-1
v_call: TRBV7-6
d_call: TRBD1
cdr3_aa: CASSFVRGGAEQFF
cdr3_nt: TGTGCCAGCAGCTTCGTTCGAGGGGGCGCCGAGCAGTTCTTC

clone_size: -
j_call: TRBJ1-1
v_call: TRBV21-1
d_call: -
cdr3_aa: CASSKAEGQGITEAFF
cdr3_nt: TGTGCCAGCAGCAAAGCCGAGGGACAGGGGATTACTGAAGCTTTCTTT

clone_size: -
j_call: TRBJ2-5
v_call: TRBV5-1
d_call: -
cdr3_aa: CASSSQETQYF
cdr3_nt: TGCGCCAGCAGCTCCCAAGAGACCCAGTACTTC

clone_size: -
j_call: TRBJ1-6
v_call: TRBV5-4
d_call: -
cdr3_aa: CASSTRTRGNNSPLHF
cdr3_nt: TGTGCCAGCAGCACACGGACCCGAGGGAATAATTCACCCCTCCACTTT